These 2 T cell receptor beta chains share one sample of origin, sequenced in a study of tissue T cells after allogeneic stem cell transplantation. TCRdb's table, derived via immunoSEQ multiplex PCR, lists solely in-frame clones and lacks some. The data show a few thousand clones, with around 80% seen just once and about 11% held by the top ten. Adult allogeneic hematopoietic cell transplant recipients with steroid-refractory graft-versus-host disease were prospectively enrolled for research autopsy. The sequencing here drew on esophageal tissue, taken at autopsy. Receptor source: a male patient older than 55 with steroid-refractory graft-versus-host disease after an allogeneic stem cell transplant. Some T cells may be graft donor cells.

There are a few counts of this clone. The V and J genes are TRBV24-1 and TRBJ2-1; D call uncertain. The CDR3 loop spans 14 amino acids. Looked up from germline, CDR1 is KGHDR and CDR2 is SFDVKD. V lost 3 bases and J lost 8, with 13 bases in between. The CDR3 is CATSDNNYRDEQFF. The CDR3 DNA follows: TGTGCCACCAGTGATAACAACTACAGAGATGAGCAGTTCTTC.

This clone was seen only a few times. The rearrangement joins TRBV28 to TRBJ1-4, with 8 bases matching TRBD1. CDR1 MDHEN and CDR2 SYDVKM come from the germline V gene. V dropped 5 bases and J dropped 11; count of bases not matched to a gene: 13. The CDR3 sequence is 15 residues long. CDR3 sequence: CASSGLGQGLGKLFF. The CDR3 nucleotides are TGTGCCAGCAGTGGGCTTGGACAGGGTCTGGGTAAACTGTTTTTT.